This TCR beta chain was captured in a study of blood T cell repertoires in COVID-19. Study information: Some COVID-19 samples were acute and others convalescent; all came from the United States, Italy and Spain. Sources were T cells, B-cell-depleted T cells, or PBMCs; the material itself was cDNA or gDNA.

Seattle's cohort entered during active infection and was followed longitudinally. Original handling: Estimation of nucleated cell counts relied on the amplification of reference gene primers. Some clones are missing from TCRdb's copy, which holds only in-frame ones; the method was immunoSEQ multiplex PCR. That table gives V, J and clone size, and the DNA gave D and trimming. This table has 200,000 to 250,000 clones, approximately 78% appearing once. The CDR3 is made up of 18 amino acids. With 1 base removed from V and 0 bases from J, the gap between germline ends came to 16 bases. The germline CDR1 and CDR2 sequences are SGHVS and FNYEAQ.

This rearrangement joins TRBV7-6 to TRBJ2-1; TRBD2 might be the D (6 bases). The sequencing input was peripheral blood. This receptor was obtained from a woman aged 80 or over with COVID-19, enrolled during active disease. The CDR3 region has the DNA TGTGCCAGCAGCTTAGGGCTTAGGGCGGGAAGCTCCTACAATGAGCAGTTCTTC. Encoded protein: CASSLGLRAGSSYNEQFF.